This T cell receptor (beta chain) is drawn from a study of blood T cell repertoires in COVID-19 (dated by TCRdb to the early 2020s). The study in broad terms: Collaborator samples came from the United States, Italy and Spain and covered acute and convalescent phases of COVID-19. The dataset comprised deeply sampled blood TCRbeta repertoires from subjects exposed to, actively infected with, or recovered from COVID-19. The sample metadata nearly always contained a de-identified subject ID, COVID-19 status, age in years and sex. The repertoires were released in a freely available public database meant as a resource for research on the immune response to SARS-CoV-2. The material from the prospective study consisted of cDNA or gDNA derived from T cells, B-cell-depleted T cells, or PBMCs. HLA class I and class II types, where available, came from metadata supplied by the sample provider rather than from assay-based typing. Samples were obtained from the ongoing ImmuneRACE study (first 160 participants) and from about 1,300 subjects provided by 6 global collaborators.

Overall study outcomes, separate from this receptor: The quantity of clinical and demographic metadata differed by source and by participant and was supplied without curation.

Turning to this clone: The target of this receptor is not known. Base qualities are not at hand, and no much larger clone is one base apart.

TCRbeta CDR3 regions were amplified from genomic DNA by means of the immunoSEQ Assay, a bias-controlled multiplex PCR. The source study handled its data this way. Nucleated cell counts per sample were estimated from amplification of reference gene primers within the assay. Sequence reads were collapsed and filtered to measure the absolute abundance of every unique TCRbeta CDR3 rearrangement. For each sample, productive Simpson clonality was calculated as the square root of Simpson's diversity index across productive rearrangements. Imported from immuneACCESS, the table was reduced by TCRdb to in-frame sequences with V and J called. These copies leave out some clones; in studies compared against another copy, an unresolved V gene accounts for under half, and the cause of the remainder is not known. The V and J calls and clone size come from that table; D and trimming were worked out from the DNA. Counted in this sample were about 260,000 clones; nearly 90% of them appeared once. Together, the top ten hold over 0.55% of the sample.

The collaborating institutions used their own protocols to collect whole blood in K2EDTA tubes. For TCRbeta analysis, collaborators shipped samples as frozen whole blood, isolated PBMCs, or DNA extracted from either of those sample types. What was sequenced was peripheral blood. This receptor was taken from a human donor in a cohort sampled during active COVID-19.

This receptor carries the CDR3 CASSLAGGPADTQYF. The bases are TGTGCCAGCAGCTTAGCGGGGGGGCCGGCAGATACGCAGTATTTT. Here the chain combines TRBV11-3 and TRBJ2-3; 8 central bases correspond to TRBD2. CDR3 length: 15 amino acids, cysteine to phenylalanine. Of all the DNA, just the CDR3 is kept, 45 bases in frame from base 1. As encoded in the germline V gene, CDR1 is SGHNT while CDR2 is YENEEA. The junction shows trimming of 1 base on V and 4 bases on J, and the gene matches do not reach 4 bases of it.